These 21 T cell receptor beta chains were sequenced from one sample in a study of blood T cells in healthy people across ages. Alongside a J-beta primer mix, a sample-barcoded 5' primer served in a second PCR lasting roughly 6 to 11 cycles. TCRdb re-called the 5' RACE reads through MiXCR, storing one row per CDR3 protein. The sample comprises around 1.5 million distinct CDR3 sequences, about 35% of which are singletons, and approximately 11% rests with the top ten. Sequencing input: blood. The receptors shown here come from a woman in her twenties or thirties in good health.

There are a few counts of this clonotype. This may be a read error, as it is one base from a much larger clone. The genes are TRBV29-1 and TRBJ1-4; D not certain. This CDR3 comprises 11 residues. Trimming removed 7 bases at V and 8 bases at J, with 11 bases between. The germline V gene has CDR1 SQVTM and CDR2 ANQGSEA. CDR3 protein: CSGGTGEKLFF. The CDR3 DNA reads as TGCAGCGGGGGTACTGGAGAAAAACTGTTTTTT. Full variable domain (remainder filled in from reference TRBV29-1 and TRBJ1-4): SAVISQKPSRDICQRGTSLTIQCQVDSQVTMMFWYRQQPGQSLTLIATANQGSEATYESGFVIDKFPISRPNLTFSTLTVSNMSPEDSSIYLCSGGTGEKLFFGSGTQLSVL.

A few counts support this clonotype. This chain links TRBV7-9 with TRBJ2-5; a weak D match, TRBD1 (6 bases). Germline CDR1 and CDR2: SEHNR and FQNEAQ (reference sequence). The V and J ends lost 5 bases and 4 bases respectively, with 14 bases between them. This CDR3 is built from 14 residues. The CDR3 bases are TGTGCCAGCAGCAAAGAGGTCAGGGGAGAGACCCAGTACTTC. This gives the protein CASSKEVRGETQYF.

The rearrangement joins TRBV9 to TRBJ2-6; D is perhaps TRBD2 (5 bases). Germline CDR1 reads SGDLS; CDR2 reads YYNGEE. V lost 4 bases to trimming and J lost 2 bases, with 22 bases between them. There are 19 residues in the CDR3. The CDR3 coding sequence is TGTGCCAGCAGCCCAGTCAGGCCGGGGAGAACAGCTGGGGCCAACGTCCTGACTTTC. This translates into CASSPVRPGRTAGANVLTF.

This clonotype was counted only a few times. V and J are TRBV4-2 and TRBJ2-1; TRBD2 is a possible D gene (7 bases). The germline V gene has CDR1 LGHNA and CDR2 YNFKEQ. CDR3 length: 14 amino acids. Between the trimmed V and J ends, which lost 0 bases and 10 bases, there was a span of 13 bases. CDR3 residues: CASSQDEGGAEQFF. In DNA form, the CDR3 reads TGTGCCAGCAGCCAAGATGAAGGGGGGGCGGAGCAGTTCTTC.

This clonotype turned up a few times. J is TRBJ2-4 and V is TRBV15; D call uncertain. The V and J ends lost 5 bases and 5 bases respectively, with 4 bases between them. Germline V CDR1 and CDR2: LNHNV, YYDKDF (reference sequence). CDR3 size: 11 residues. This CDR3 reads CATSHQNIQYF. CDR3 sequence (DNA): TGTGCCACCAGCCACCAAAACATTCAGTACTTC.

The V gene is TRBV6-1, the J gene TRBJ1-6, with 7 nucleotides matching TRBD1. With V trimmed by 1 base and J by 4 bases, 10 bases remained unmatched. Germline V gene data show CDR1 as MNHNS and CDR2 as SASEGT. The CDR3 totals 18 residues. CDR3 in amino acids: CASSEGGGTVRYNSPLHF. The CDR3 DNA is TGTGCCAGCAGTGAAGGAGGGGGGACAGTCCGATATAATTCACCCCTCCACTTT.

The chain combines TRBV7-6 with TRBJ2-5; D possibly corresponds to TRBD2 (5 bases). The CDR3 sequence is 14 residues long. Per germline, CDR1 SGHVS and CDR2 FNYEAQ. V lost 6 bases, J lost 5 bases, and 16 bases lay in between. CDR3: CASSRGGLLETQYF. The CDR3 nucleotides read TGTGCCAGCAGTCGAGGCGGACTGCTGGAGACCCAGTACTTC.

V and J are TRBV7-9 and TRBJ2-7; D unclear. This CDR3 region has 11 residues. Trimming left V 5 bases short and J 4 bases short, with 6 bases between. Germline V gene data show CDR1 as SEHNR and CDR2 as FQNEAQ (reference sequence). CDR3 sequence reads: CASSKIYEQYF. DNA for the CDR3: TGTGCCAGCAGCAAGATTTACGAGCAGTACTTC.

This clonotype appeared a few times. The rearrangement uses TRBV4-1 and TRBJ2-5; 10 bases match TRBD2. This CDR3 region has 16 residues. Losses at the gene ends were 0 bases for V and 4 bases for J; bases not matched to a gene: 5. Germline V gene lookup returns CDR1 MGHRA and CDR2 YSYEKL. CDR3 nucleotides: TGCGCCAGCAGCCAAGAAGGGGTAGCGGGAGGAGAGACCCAGTACTTC. Translated: CASSQEGVAGGETQYF.

This chain links TRBV3-1 with TRBJ2-5, with 9 bases identical to TRBD2. V dropped 3 bases and J dropped 5; count of bases not matched to a gene: 7. From germline, CDR1 is LGHDT and CDR2 YNNKEL (reference sequence). The CDR3 has 15 amino acids. CDR3 nucleotides: TGTGCCAGCAGCCACCGCGGGGGGGCCGAGGAGACCCAGTACTTC. It yields the protein CASSHRGGAEETQYF.

This clonotype was found many times. The genes are TRBV6-5 and TRBJ1-6, with a tentative D call TRBD1 (5 bases). V was shortened by 4 bases and J by 9 bases, with 10 bases between the two germline ends. Germline CDR1 reads MNHEY; CDR2 reads SVGAGI. The CDR3 covers 13 residues. CDR3 DNA sequence: TGTGCCAGCAGTTTCCCGGGGCGTTCACCCCTCCACTTT. As protein: CASSFPGRSPLHF.

This clonotype was counted between two and nine times. This rearrangement joins TRBV3-1 to TRBJ2-7; the D is unclear. Germline-derived CDR1 and CDR2 are LGHDT and YNNKEL (reference sequence). CDR3 length: 14 amino acids. V dropped 5 bases and J dropped 2 bases, with 13 bases sitting between them. CDR3: CASSFRVGPYEQYF. The CDR3 DNA sequence: TGTGCCAGCAGCTTTCGGGTCGGTCCCTACGAGCAGTACTTC.

This clonotype was seen once. The genes are TRBV28 and TRBJ1-4; D not resolved. The V gene's germline CDR1 is MDHEN and CDR2 SYDVKM. V was shortened by 2 bases and J by 8 bases, with 9 bases between the two germline ends. The CDR3 extends over 13 amino acids. CDR3 bases: TGTGCCAGCAGTTTAACGGGCTTAGAAAAACTGTTTTTT. Amino acids: CASSLTGLEKLFF.

This clonotype has a handful of counts. The gene calls are TRBV7-9 and TRBJ2-1, with D hard to call. Trimming took off 2 bases at V and 5 bases at J, with 10 bases between the two ends. Germline lookup yields CDR1 SEHNR and CDR2 FQNEAQ (reference sequence). The CDR3 extends over 14 amino acids. The CDR3 DNA is TGTGCCAGCAGCTTATCTGCAGAGAACAATGAGCAGTTCTTC. Translation: CASSLSAENNEQFF.

Turning to this clonotype: One base away lies a much larger clone, so this may be a sequencing read error. The rearrangement joins TRBV29-1 to TRBJ2-3; TRBD2 agrees at 11 bases. This CDR3 contains 16 residues. Per the germline V gene, CDR1 is SQVTM and CDR2 is ANQGSEA. CDR3 DNA: TGCAGCGCTGAAGATAGACTAGCGGGGACCACAGATACGCAGTATTTT. It yields the protein CSAEDRLAGTTDTQYF.

The chain is built from TRBV9 and TRBJ2-7; D is possibly TRBD2 (6 bases). The CDR3 sequence is 14 residues long. CDR1 and CDR2 from the germline V gene are SGDLS and YYNGEE. The V end lost 0 bases, the J end lost 5 bases, and 12 bases lay between the germline ends. The CDR3 DNA reads as TGTGCCAGCAGCGTAGCGGAGGGAGCCCACGAGCAGTACTTC. Its protein product is CASSVAEGAHEQYF.

This clonotype was counted between two and nine times. The gene calls are TRBV20-1 and TRBJ1-5; TRBD1 might be the D (5 bases). Germline loops: CDR1 DFQATT, CDR2 SNEGSKA (reference sequence). V gave up 0 bases and J gave up 4 bases, with 13 bases separating them. The CDR3 has 15 amino acids. This CDR3 is CSARDWGGGNQPQHF. DNA of the CDR3: TGCAGTGCTAGAGATTGGGGTGGGGGAAATCAGCCCCAGCATTTT.

This clonotype was seen only a few times. The chain carries TRBV29-1 and TRBJ1-2; 7 positions match TRBD1. Germline trimming cut 7 bases from V and 4 bases from J; bases unmatched to any gene: 3. The CDR3 spans 11 residues. Germline CDR1 and CDR2: SQVTM and ANQGSEA. DNA for the CDR3: TGCAGCGCCCGGGACAGCTATGGCTACACCTTC. Amino acids: CSARDSYGYTF.

V is TRBV20-1 and J is TRBJ1-1; D call uncertain. The V end lost 6 bases, the J end lost 5 bases, and 16 bases lay between the germline ends. The germline CDR1 and CDR2 sequences are DFQATT and SNEGSKA (reference sequence). The CDR3 loop spans 13 amino acids. CDR3 sequence reads: CSAFNSLRTEAFF. Written as DNA, the CDR3 is TGCAGTGCGTTCAATTCCTTGAGGACTGAAGCTTTCTTT.

The chain combines TRBV10-3 with TRBJ1-2; D gene uncertain. The CDR3 loop spans 14 amino acids. Germline V gives CDR1 ENHRY, CDR2 SYGVKD. V lost 4 bases, J lost 1 base, and 10 bases lay in between. The CDR3 region has the DNA TGTGCCATCAGTGCCCCGGGAATTAACTATGGCTACACCTTC. This gives the protein CAISAPGINYGYTF.

This clonotype was seen a handful of times. The CDR3 DNA reads TGTGCCACCAAGGGGAGGGGGCTAAGAGAGACCCAGTACTTC. Amino acids: CATKGRGLRETQYF. This chain joins TRBV27 and TRBJ2-5; D may be TRBD1 or TRBD2 (7 bases each). The V and J ends lost 10 bases and 4 bases respectively, with 19 bases between them. Germline V CDR1 and CDR2: MNHEY, SMNVEV (reference sequence). This CDR3 contains 14 residues.